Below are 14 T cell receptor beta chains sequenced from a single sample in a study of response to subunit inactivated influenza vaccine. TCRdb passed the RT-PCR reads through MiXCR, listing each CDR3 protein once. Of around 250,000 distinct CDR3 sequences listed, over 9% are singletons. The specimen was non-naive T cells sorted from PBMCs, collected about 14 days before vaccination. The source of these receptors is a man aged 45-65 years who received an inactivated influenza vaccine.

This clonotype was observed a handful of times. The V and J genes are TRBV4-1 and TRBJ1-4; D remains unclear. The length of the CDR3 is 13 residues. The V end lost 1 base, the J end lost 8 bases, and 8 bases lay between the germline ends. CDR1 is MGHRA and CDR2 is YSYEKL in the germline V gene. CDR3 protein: CASSQVLREKLFF. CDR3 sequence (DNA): TGCGCCAGCAGCCAAGTATTGCGGGAAAAACTGTTTTTT.

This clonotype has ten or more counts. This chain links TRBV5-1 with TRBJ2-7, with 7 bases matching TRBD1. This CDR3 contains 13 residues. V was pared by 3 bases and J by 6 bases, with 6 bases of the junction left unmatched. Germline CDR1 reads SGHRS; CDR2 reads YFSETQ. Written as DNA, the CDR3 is TGCGCCAGCAGCTGGACGACAGGGACCGAGCAGTACTTC. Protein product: CASSWTTGTEQYF.

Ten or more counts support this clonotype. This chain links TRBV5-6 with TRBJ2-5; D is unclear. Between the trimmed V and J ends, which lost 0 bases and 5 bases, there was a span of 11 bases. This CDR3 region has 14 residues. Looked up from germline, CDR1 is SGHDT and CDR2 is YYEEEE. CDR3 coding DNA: TGTGCCAGCAGCTTGGGGTGGGTTTCGGAGACCCAGTACTTC. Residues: CASSLGWVSETQYF.

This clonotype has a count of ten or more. Here the CDR3 DNA reads TGCAGTGCTAGAGCGGGGTCAGAGAACACCGGGGAGCTGTTTTTT. Encoded protein: CSARAGSENTGELFF. The chain joins TRBV20-1 to TRBJ2-2; perhaps TRBD2 as D (5 bases). The CDR3 extends over 15 amino acids. Germline V gives CDR1 DFQATT, CDR2 SNEGSKA (reference sequence). V lost 1 base and J lost 1, with 10 bases in between.

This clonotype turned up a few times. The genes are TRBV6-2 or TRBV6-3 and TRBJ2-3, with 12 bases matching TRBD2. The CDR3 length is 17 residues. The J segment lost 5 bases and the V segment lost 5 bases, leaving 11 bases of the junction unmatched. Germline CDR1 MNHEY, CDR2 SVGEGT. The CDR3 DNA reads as TGTGCCAGCAGTCCCCAGAGGACTAGCGGGGCTATAGATACGCAGTATTTT. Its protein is CASSPQRTSGAIDTQYF.

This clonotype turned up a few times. CDR3 in amino acids: CASSPISGAGRTDTQYF. The CDR3 DNA reads TGTGCCAGCAGCCCCATCTCAGGGGCAGGGCGCACAGATACGCAGTATTTT. The chain carries TRBV7-9 and TRBJ2-3; tentatively, D is TRBD1 (6 bases). The germline gives CDR1 SEHNR, CDR2 FQNEAQ (reference sequence). V was cut by 5 bases and J by 1 base, with 19 bases left in between. The CDR3 covers 17 residues. The full variable domain, its missing parts supplied by reference TRBV7-9 and TRBJ2-3, is DTGVSQNPRHKITKRGQNVTFRCDPISEHNRLYWYRQTLGQGPEFLTYFQNEAQLEKSRLLSDRFSAERPKGSFSTLEIQRTEQGDSAMYLCASSPISGAGRTDTQYFGPGTRLTVL.

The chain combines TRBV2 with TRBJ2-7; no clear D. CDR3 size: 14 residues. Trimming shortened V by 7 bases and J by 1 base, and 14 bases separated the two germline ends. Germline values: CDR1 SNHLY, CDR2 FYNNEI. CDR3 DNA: TGTGCCAGCATAGGCCGAGCTATTTCCTACGAGCAGTACTTC. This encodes CASIGRAISYEQYF.

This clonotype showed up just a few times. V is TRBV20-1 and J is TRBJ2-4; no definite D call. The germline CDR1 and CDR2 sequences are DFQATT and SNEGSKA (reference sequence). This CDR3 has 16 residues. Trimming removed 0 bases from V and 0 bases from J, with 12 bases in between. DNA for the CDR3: TGCAGTGCTAGAGATGAACAGCTATTAGCCAAAAACATTCAGTACTTC. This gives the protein CSARDEQLLAKNIQYF.

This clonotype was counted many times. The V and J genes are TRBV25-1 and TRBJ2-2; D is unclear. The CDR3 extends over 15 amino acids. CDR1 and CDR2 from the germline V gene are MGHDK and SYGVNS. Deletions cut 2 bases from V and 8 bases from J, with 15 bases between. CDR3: CASSELETVSGELFF. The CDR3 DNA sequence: TGTGCCAGCAGTGAACTTGAAACCGTGTCTGGGGAGCTGTTTTTT.

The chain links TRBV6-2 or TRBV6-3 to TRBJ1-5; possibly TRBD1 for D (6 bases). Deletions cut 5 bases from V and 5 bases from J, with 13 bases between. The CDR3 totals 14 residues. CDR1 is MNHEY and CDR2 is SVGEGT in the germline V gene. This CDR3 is CASSTRQAHQPQHF. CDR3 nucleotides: TGTGCCAGCAGTACCCGACAGGCACATCAGCCCCAGCATTTT.

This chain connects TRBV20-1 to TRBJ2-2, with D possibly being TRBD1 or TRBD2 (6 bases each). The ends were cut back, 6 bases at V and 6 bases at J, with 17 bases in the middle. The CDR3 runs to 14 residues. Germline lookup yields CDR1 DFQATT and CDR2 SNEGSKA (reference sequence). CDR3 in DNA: TGCAGTGCACTGCGACAGGAGGGGGCCGGGGAGCTGTTTTTT. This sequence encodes CSALRQEGAGELFF.

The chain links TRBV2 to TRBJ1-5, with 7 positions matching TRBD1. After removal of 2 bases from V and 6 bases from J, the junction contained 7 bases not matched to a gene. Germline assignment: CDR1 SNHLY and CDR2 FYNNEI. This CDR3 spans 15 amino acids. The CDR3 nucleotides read TGTGCCAGCAGTGAATCAGGGGGTCCCCGTCAGCCCCAGCATTTT. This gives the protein CASSESGGPRQPQHF.

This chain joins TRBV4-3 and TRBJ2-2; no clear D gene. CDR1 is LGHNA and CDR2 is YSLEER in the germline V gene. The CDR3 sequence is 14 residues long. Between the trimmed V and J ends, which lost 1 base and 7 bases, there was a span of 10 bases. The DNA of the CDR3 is TGCGCCAGCAGCCAAGTTGCCAGCTACGGGGAGCTGTTTTTT. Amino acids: CASSQVASYGELFF.

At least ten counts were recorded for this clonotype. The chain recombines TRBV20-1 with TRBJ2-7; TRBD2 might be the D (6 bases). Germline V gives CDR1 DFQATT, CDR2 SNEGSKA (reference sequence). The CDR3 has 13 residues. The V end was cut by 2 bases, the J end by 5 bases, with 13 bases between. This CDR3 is CSARSGVANEQYF. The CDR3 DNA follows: TGCAGTGCTAGATCGGGAGTAGCTAACGAGCAGTACTTC.